The clone carrying this T cell receptor beta chain was found a few times. Antigen: not known. In TCRdb, the 5' RACE reads were re-called with MiXCR into one record per CDR3 protein. The sample gives 45,000 to 55,000 distinct CDR3 sequences, about 6.2% of which show up once; 3.9% is in the top ten. The germline V gene encodes CDR1 SGHTA and CDR2 FQGNSA. The CDR3 extends over 17 amino acids. V lost 6 bases and J lost 2; bases outside the gene matches: 15. This specimen belongs to a study of early T cells in non-severe SARS-CoV-2 infection. Study results and limitations: Anti-spike CD8 responses were favored in VDJdb matching, and private and CD4 specificities were missed.

This clonotype was obtained from an adult who was a healthcare worker with PCR-confirmed SARS-CoV-2 infection or an uninfected control (not recorded which). The sample comprised whole blood. The chain links TRBV7-2 to TRBJ2-5, with 7 bases identical to TRBD2. DNA of the CDR3: TGTGCCAGCAGACTGGCCGGAGTAGCGGGTATACAAGAGACCCAGTACTTC. It translates to CASRLAGVAGIQETQYF.